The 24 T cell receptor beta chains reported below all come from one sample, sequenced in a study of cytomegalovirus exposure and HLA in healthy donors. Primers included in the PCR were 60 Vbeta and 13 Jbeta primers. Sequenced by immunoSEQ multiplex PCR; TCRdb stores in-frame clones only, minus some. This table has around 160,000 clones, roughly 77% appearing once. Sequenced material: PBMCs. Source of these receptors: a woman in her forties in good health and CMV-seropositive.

DNA of the CDR3: TGCGCCAGCAGCCAAGATGGGCGCGGGGGCAGGAACTATGGCTACACCTTC. Its translation: CASSQDGRGGRNYGYTF. The chain combines TRBV4-1 with TRBJ1-2, with D possibly TRBD1 on 6 matching bases. The ends were cut back, 0 bases at V and 2 bases at J, with 16 bases in the middle. Germline V gene data show CDR1 as MGHRA and CDR2 as YSYEKL. The CDR3 runs to 17 residues.

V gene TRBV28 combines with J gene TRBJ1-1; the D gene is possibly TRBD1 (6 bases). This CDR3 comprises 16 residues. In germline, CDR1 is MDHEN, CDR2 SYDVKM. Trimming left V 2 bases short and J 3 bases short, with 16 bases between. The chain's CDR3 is CASSLDYGQRYTEAFF. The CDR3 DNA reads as TGTGCCAGCAGTTTAGACTATGGACAGAGATACACTGAAGCTTTCTTT. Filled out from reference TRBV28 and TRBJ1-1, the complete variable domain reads DVKVTQSSRYLVKRTGEKVFLECVQDMDHENMFWYRQDPGLGLRLIYFSYDVKMKEKGDIPEGYSVSREKKERFSLILESASTNQTSMYLCASSLDYGQRYTEAFFGQGTRLTVV.

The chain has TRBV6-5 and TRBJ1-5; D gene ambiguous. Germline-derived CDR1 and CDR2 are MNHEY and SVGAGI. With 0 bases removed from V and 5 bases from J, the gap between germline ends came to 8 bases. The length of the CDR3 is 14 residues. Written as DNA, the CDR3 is TGTGCCAGCAGTTACTCGGGCCACTATCAGCCCCAGCATTTT. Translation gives CASSYSGHYQPQHF.

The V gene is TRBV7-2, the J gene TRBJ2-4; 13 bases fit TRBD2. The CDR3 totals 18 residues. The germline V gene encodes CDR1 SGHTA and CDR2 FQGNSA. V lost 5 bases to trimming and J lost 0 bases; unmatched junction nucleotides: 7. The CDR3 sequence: CASSPGLAGVLAKNIQYF. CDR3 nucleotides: TGTGCCAGCAGCCCCGGACTAGCGGGAGTCCTAGCCAAAAACATTCAGTACTTC.

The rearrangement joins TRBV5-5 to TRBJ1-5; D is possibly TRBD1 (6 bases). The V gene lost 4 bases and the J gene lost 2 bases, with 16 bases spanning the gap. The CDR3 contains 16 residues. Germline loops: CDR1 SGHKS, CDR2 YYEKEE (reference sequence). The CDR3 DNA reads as TGTGCCAGCAGCCCGGGGAGAGGGGGAGGCAATCAGCCCCAGCATTTT. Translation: CASSPGRGGGNQPQHF. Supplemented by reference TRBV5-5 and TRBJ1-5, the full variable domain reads DAGVTQSPTHLIKTRGQQVTLRCSPISGHKSVSWYQQVLGQGPQFIFQYYEKEERGRGNFPDRFSARQFPNYSSELNVNALLLGDSALYLCASSPGRGGGNQPQHFGDGTRLSIL.

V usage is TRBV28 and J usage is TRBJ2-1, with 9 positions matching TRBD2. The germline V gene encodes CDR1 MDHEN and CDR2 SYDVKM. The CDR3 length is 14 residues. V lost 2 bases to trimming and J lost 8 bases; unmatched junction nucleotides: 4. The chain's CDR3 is CASSLGGRAYEQFF. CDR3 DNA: TGTGCCAGCAGTTTAGGCGGGAGGGCCTATGAGCAGTTCTTC.

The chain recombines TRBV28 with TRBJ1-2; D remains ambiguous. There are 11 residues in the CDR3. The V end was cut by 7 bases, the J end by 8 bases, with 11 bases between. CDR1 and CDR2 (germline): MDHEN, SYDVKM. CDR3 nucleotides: TGTGCCAGCACCACCCAAGCCGGCTACACCTTC. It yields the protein CASTTQAGYTF.

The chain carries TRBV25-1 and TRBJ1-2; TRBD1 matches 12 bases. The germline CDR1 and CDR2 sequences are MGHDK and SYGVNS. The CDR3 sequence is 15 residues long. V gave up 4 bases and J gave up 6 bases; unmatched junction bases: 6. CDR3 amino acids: CASSGPGQGAHGYTF. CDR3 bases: TGTGCCAGCAGTGGACCGGGACAGGGGGCGCATGGCTACACCTTC.

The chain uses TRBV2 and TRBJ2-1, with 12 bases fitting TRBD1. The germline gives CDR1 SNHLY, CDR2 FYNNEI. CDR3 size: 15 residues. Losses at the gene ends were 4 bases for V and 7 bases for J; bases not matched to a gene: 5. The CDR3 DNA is TGTGCCAGCAGTGTGGGACAGGGGGCGCGAAATGAGCAGTTCTTC. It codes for CASSVGQGARNEQFF.

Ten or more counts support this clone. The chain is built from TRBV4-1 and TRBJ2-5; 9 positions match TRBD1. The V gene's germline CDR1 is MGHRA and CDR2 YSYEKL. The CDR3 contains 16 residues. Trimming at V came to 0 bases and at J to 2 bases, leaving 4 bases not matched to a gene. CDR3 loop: CASSQEPTGGQETQYF. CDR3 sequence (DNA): TGCGCCAGCAGCCAAGAGCCGACAGGGGGTCAAGAGACCCAGTACTTC.

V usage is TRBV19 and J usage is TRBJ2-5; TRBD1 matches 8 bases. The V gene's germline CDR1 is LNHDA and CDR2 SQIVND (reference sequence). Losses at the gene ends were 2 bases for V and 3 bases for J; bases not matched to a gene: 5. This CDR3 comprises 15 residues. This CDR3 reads CASSIQGARKETQYF. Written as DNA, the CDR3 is TGTGCCAGTAGTATACAGGGGGCCCGGAAAGAGACCCAGTACTTC. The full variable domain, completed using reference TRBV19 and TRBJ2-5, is DGGITQSPKYLFRKEGQNVTLSCEQNLNHDAMYWYRQDPGQGLRLIYYSQIVNDFQKGDIAEGYSVSREKKESFPLTVTSAQKNPTAFYLCASSIQGARKETQYFGPGTRLLVL.

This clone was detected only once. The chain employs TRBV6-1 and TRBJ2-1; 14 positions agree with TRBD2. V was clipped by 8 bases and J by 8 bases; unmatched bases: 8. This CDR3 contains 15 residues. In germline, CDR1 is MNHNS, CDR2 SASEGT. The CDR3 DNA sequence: TGTGCCAGCGGGGGGACTAGCGGGAGTAGGCATGAGCAGTTCTTC. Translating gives CASGGTSGSRHEQFF.

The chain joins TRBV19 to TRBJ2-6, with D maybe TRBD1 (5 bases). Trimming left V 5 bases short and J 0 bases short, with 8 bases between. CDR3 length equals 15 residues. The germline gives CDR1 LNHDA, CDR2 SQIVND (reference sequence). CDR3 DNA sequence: TGTGCCAGTAGTTCTGACAGCTCTGGGGCCAACGTCCTGACTTTC. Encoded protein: CASSSDSSGANVLTF.

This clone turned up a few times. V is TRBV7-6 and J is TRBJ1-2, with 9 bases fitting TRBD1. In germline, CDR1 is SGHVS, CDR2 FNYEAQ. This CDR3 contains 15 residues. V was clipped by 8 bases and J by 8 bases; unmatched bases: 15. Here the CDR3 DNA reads TGTGCCAGCTCGGGACAGGGTATCCTGGGTCAAGGCTACACCTTC. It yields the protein CASSGQGILGQGYTF.

This chain's CDR3 is CASSQTGGRQPQHF. The CDR3 nucleotides are TGTGCCAGCAGCCAGACAGGGGGTCGTCAGCCCCAGCATTTT. The chain combines TRBV7-9 with TRBJ1-5; 9 nucleotides agree with TRBD1. CDR1 SEHNR and CDR2 FQNEAQ come from the germline V gene (reference sequence). After removal of 5 bases from V and 6 bases from J, the junction contained 5 bases not matched to a gene. The length of the CDR3 is 14 residues.

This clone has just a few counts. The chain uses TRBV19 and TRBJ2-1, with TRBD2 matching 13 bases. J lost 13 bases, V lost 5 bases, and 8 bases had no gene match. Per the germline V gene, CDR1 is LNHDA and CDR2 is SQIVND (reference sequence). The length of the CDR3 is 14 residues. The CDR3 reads CASSLTSGRSVQFF. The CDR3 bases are TGTGCCAGTAGTTTGACTAGCGGGAGGTCTGTTCAGTTCTTC.

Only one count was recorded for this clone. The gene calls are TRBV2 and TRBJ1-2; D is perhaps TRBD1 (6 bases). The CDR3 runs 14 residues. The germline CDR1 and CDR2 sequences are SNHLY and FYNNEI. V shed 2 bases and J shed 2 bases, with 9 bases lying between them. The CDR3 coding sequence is TGTGCCAGCAGTGAATATGGACAGAACTATGGCTACACCTTC. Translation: CASSEYGQNYGYTF.

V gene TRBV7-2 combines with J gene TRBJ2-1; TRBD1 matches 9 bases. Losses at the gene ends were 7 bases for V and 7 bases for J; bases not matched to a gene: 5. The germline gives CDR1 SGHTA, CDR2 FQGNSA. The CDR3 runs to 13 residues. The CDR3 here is CASTGTGRNEQFF. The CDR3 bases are TGTGCCAGCACCGGGACAGGGAGGAATGAGCAGTTCTTC.

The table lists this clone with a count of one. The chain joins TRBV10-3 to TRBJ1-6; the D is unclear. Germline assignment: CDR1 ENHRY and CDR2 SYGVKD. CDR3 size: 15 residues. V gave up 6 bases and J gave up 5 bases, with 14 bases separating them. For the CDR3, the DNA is TGTGCCATCAGGGGCAACGGAGGCGATAATTCACCCCTCCACTTT. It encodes CAIRGNGGDNSPLHF.

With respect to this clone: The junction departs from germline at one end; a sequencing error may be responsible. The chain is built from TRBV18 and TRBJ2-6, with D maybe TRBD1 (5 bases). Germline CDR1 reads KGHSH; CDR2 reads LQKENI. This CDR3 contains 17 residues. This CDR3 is CASSPAGGYSGADVLTF. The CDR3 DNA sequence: TGTGCCAGCTCACCGGCAGGTGGCTACTCTGGGGCCGACGTCCTGACTTTC.

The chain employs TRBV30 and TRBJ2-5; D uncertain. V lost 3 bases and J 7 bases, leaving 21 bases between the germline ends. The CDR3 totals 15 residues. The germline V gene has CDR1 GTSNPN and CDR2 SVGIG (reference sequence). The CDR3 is CAWREPEPSQRTQYF. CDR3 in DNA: TGTGCCTGGAGGGAGCCGGAGCCTTCCCAACGGACCCAGTACTTC.

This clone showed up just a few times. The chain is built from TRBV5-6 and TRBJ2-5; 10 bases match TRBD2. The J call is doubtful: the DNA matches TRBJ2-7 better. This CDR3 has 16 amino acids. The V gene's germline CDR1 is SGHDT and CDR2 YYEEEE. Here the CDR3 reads CASSLALTSGIYEQYF. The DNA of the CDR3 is TGTGCCAGCAGCTTGGCGTTAACTAGCGGGATCTACGAGCAGTACTTC.

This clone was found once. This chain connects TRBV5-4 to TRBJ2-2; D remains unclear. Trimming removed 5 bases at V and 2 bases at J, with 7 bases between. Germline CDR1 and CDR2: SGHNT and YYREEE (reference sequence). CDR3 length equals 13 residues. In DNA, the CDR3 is TGTGCCAGCAGTCAACACAACACCGGGGAGCTGTTTTTT. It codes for CASSQHNTGELFF.

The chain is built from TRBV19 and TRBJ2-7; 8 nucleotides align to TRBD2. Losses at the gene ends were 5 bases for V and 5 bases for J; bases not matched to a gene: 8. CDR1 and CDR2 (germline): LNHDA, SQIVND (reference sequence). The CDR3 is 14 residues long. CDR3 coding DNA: TGTGCCAGTAGTCCTCGGGCCGGGGGGGACGAGCAGTACTTC. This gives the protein CASSPRAGGDEQYF.